The rows below give T cell receptor beta chains drawn from one sample of a study of T cells in Graves' hyperthyroidism and ophthalmopathy. One entry per CDR3 protein, called by TCRdb with MiXCR from the multiplex PCR reads. This sample has about 550,000 distinct CDR3 sequences; 20% occur once, and the top ten carry about 25%. Sample: blood. The receptors stem from a man in his late teens or twenties with Graves' hyperthyroidism. The CDR3 runs from the conserved cysteine through the conserved F or W. A D gene is named only where the DNA matches it firmly. Only some rows state a clone size, as once, few, many or a class for expanded clones.

CDR3 protein,CDR3 DNA,D gene,clone size,V gene,J gene
CSARDVLQETQYF,TGCAGTGCTAGAGATGTACTTCAAGAGACCCAGTACTTC,.,many,TRBV20-1,TRBJ2-5
CASSEPGRDTEAFF,TGTGCCAGCAGTGAGCCAGGGCGGGACACTGAAGCTTTCTTT,.,.,TRBV2,TRBJ1-1
CSVEAYETQYF,TGCAGCGTTGAAGCTTATGAGACCCAGTACTTC,.,.,TRBV29-1,TRBJ2-5
CASSPIGSNYGYTF,TGTGCCAGCAGTCCCATTGGATCTAACTATGGCTACACCTTC,.,many,TRBV28,TRBJ1-2
CASVGGLSYEQYF,TGTGCCAGCGTCGGGGGACTGTCCTACGAGCAGTACTTC,.,once,TRBV6-1,TRBJ2-7
CASSSEIQGFEAFF,TGTGCCAGCAGCTCAGAAATCCAGGGATTTGAAGCTTTCTTT,.,many,TRBV7-9,TRBJ1-1
CASSFPRGRTEAFF,TGTGCCAGCAGCTTCCCCAGGGGACGTACTGAAGCTTTCTTT,.,many,TRBV7-3,TRBJ1-1
CASTGGGGGGETQYF,TGTGCCAGCACTGGAGGAGGGGGGGGCGGAGAGACCCAGTACTTC,.,many,TRBV2,TRBJ2-5
CATSRDRRELFF,TGTGCCACCAGCAGAGATCGGAGGGAGCTGTTTTTT,.,many,TRBV15,TRBJ2-2
CASSYSIGSTTEAFF,TGTGCCAGCAGTTACAGTATAGGGAGTACCACTGAAGCTTTCTTT,.,many,TRBV6-5,TRBJ1-1
CASSPPARTVTDGYGYTF,TGTGCCAGCAGCCCCCCAGCTCGGACAGTCACCGATGGCTATGGCTACACCTTC,.,many,TRBV11-3,TRBJ1-2
CASSQGTGGETQYF,TGCGCCAGCAGCCAAGGGACGGGGGGAGAGACCCAGTACTTC,TRBD2,few,TRBV4-1,TRBJ2-5
CSAPPTPLNTEAFF,TGCAGCGCCCCGCCGACACCTTTGAACACTGAAGCTTTCTTT,.,many,TRBV29-1,TRBJ1-1
CASSLVRTPDTEAFF,TGTGCCAGCAGCTTGGTCAGGACGCCCGACACTGAAGCTTTCTTT,.,many,TRBV5-5,TRBJ1-1
CASSLDPIAGATGELFF,TGCGCCAGCAGCTTGGATCCGATAGCGGGGGCGACCGGGGAGCTGTTTTTT,TRBD2,many,TRBV5-1,TRBJ2-2
CASSVGSLRGTEAFF,TGTGCCAGCAGCGTAGGAAGCCTGAGAGGGACTGAAGCTTTCTTT,.,many,TRBV9,TRBJ1-1
CASSLNRGNLNIQYF,TGTGCCAGCAGCTTGAACAGGGGGAACCTAAACATTCAGTACTTC,TRBD1,many,TRBV7-9,TRBJ2-4
CASSFLPGQGGETQYF,TGCGCCAGCAGCTTTCTACCGGGACAGGGGGGAGAGACCCAGTACTTC,TRBD1,.,TRBV5-1,TRBJ2-5
CASSAVSGGRYEQYF,TGTGCCAGCAGTGCGGTTAGCGGGGGCCGCTACGAGCAGTACTTC,TRBD2,.,TRBV6-2/TRBV6-3,TRBJ2-7
CASGFRGRNTEAFF,TGTGCCAGCGGTTTCAGGGGCAGGAACACTGAAGCTTTCTTT,.,.,TRBV6-5,TRBJ1-1
CASRSELFYGYTF,TGTGCCAGCAGATCGGAACTTTTTTATGGCTACACCTTC,.,many,TRBV6-2/TRBV6-3,TRBJ1-2
CASSPRAGLYGYTF,TGTGCCAGCTCACCCCGGGCGGGACTTTATGGCTACACCTTC,.,few,TRBV18,TRBJ1-2
CSARGTGESGGYTF,TGCAGTGCTAGAGGGACAGGGGAGTCGGGGGGCTACACCTTC,TRBD1,many,TRBV20-1,TRBJ1-2
CASSVAQDRSGTEAFF,TGTGCCAGCAGCGTAGCCCAAGACAGAAGCGGAACTGAAGCTTTCTTT,.,.,TRBV9,TRBJ1-1
CASSLDRAGFRDTQYF,TGTGCCAGCAGTCTGGACAGGGCTGGGTTTCGAGATACGCAGTATTTT,TRBD1,.,TRBV12-3/TRBV12-4,TRBJ2-3
CASSPHPGEERPQHF,TGTGCCAGCAGCCCGCACCCCGGGGAGGAAAGGCCCCAGCATTTT,.,.,TRBV3-1,TRBJ1-5
CASRTGSNTEAFF,TGTGCCAGCAGGACGGGGTCGAACACTGAAGCTTTCTTT,.,many,TRBV12-3/TRBV12-4,TRBJ1-1
CAWSRGPGVTRSSSGNTIYF,TGTGCCTGGAGCCGCGGCCCAGGGGTCACCCGAAGCTCCTCTGGAAACACCATATATTTT,.,.,TRBV30,TRBJ1-3
CASSIGLAGANKRTQYF,TGTGCCAGCAGTATCGGACTAGCGGGGGCAAATAAGAGAACCCAGTACTTC,TRBD2,.,TRBV3-1,TRBJ2-5
CASSYSNRGQGEQYF,TGTGCCAGCAGTTACTCGAACAGGGGGCAGGGCGAGCAGTACTTC,TRBD1,.,TRBV6-5,TRBJ2-7
CASSIGTGAEQYF,TGTGCCAGCAGCATAGGGACAGGGGCCGAGCAGTACTTC,TRBD1,few,TRBV13,TRBJ2-7
CASSFKEGKGTEAFF,TGTGCCAGCAGCTTTAAGGAAGGGAAGGGCACTGAAGCTTTCTTT,.,many,TRBV7-6,TRBJ1-1
CAWSVDNLRETQYF,TGTGCCTGGAGTGTTGATAATCTAAGAGAGACCCAGTACTTC,.,.,TRBV30,TRBJ2-5
CASQTGTNTEAFF,TGTGCCAGCCAAACCGGGACTAACACTGAAGCTTTCTTT,.,many,TRBV6-1,TRBJ1-1
CATSDPTHYEQYF,TGTGCCACCAGTGATCCGACACATTACGAGCAGTACTTC,.,many,TRBV24-1,TRBJ2-7
CAWSVKDANQPQHF,TGTGCCTGGAGTGTAAAGGACGCCAATCAGCCCCAGCATTTT,.,many,TRBV30,TRBJ1-5
CASSHGGEQYF,TGCGCCAGCAGCCATGGTGGCGAGCAGTACTTC,.,.,TRBV4-1,TRBJ2-7
CASSLAPGSPLHF,TGCGCCAGCAGCTTGGCCCCTGGTTCACCCCTCCACTTT,.,many,TRBV5-1,TRBJ1-6
CASSLVDGGGPYEQYF,TGTGCCAGCAGCTTAGTAGACGGGGGGGGCCCCTACGAGCAGTACTTC,TRBD2,many,TRBV11-2,TRBJ2-7
CASSEMRNQPQHF,TGTGCCAGCAGTGAGATGCGCAATCAGCCCCAGCATTTT,.,many,TRBV6-1,TRBJ1-5
CASSGDPGPYTGELFF,TGTGCCAGCAGCGGAGATCCGGGCCCTTATACCGGGGAGCTGTTTTTT,.,.,TRBV12-3/TRBV12-4,TRBJ2-2
CATRLGTGVGYEQYF,TGTGCCACCCGTCTTGGGACAGGGGTTGGTTACGAGCAGTACTTC,TRBD1,.,TRBV2,TRBJ2-7
CASSPAGRGGTEAFF,TGTGCCAGCAGTCCCGCGGGGAGGGGTGGTACTGAAGCTTTCTTT,.,many,TRBV28,TRBJ1-1
CASSFPRDYEQYF,TGTGCCAGCAGTTTTCCGAGAGATTACGAGCAGTACTTC,.,many,TRBV28,TRBJ2-7
CASSLVRSPDLYEQYF,TGTGCCAGCAGCTTAGTTCGTTCCCCGGACCTCTACGAGCAGTACTTC,.,many,TRBV11-3,TRBJ2-7
CASSWTRNTGELFF,TGTGCCAGCAGTTGGACACGAAACACCGGGGAGCTGTTTTTT,.,.,TRBV12-3/TRBV12-4,TRBJ2-2
CASSLERNANTGELFF,TGTGCCAGCAGTTTAGAGAGAAACGCGAACACCGGGGAGCTGTTTTTT,.,.,TRBV12-3/TRBV12-4,TRBJ2-2
CASSLTRQNTEAFF,TGTGCCAGCAGCTTAACGAGACAGAACACTGAAGCTTTCTTT,.,.,TRBV7-8,TRBJ1-1
CASSPQTSGLGLNEQFF,TGTGCCAGCAGCCCTCAGACTAGCGGGTTGGGACTAAATGAGCAGTTCTTC,TRBD2,few,TRBV12-3/TRBV12-4,TRBJ2-1
CASSFPATGGLETQYF,TGTGCCAGCAGTTTCCCCGCGACAGGGGGTCTAGAGACCCAGTACTTC,TRBD1,few,TRBV6-5,TRBJ2-5
CASSWGTVGDTEAFF,TGTGCCAGTAGTTGGGGCACGGTGGGGGACACTGAAGCTTTCTTT,.,few,TRBV19,TRBJ1-1
CASSVGLPGEGTEAFF,TGTGCCAGCAGCGTAGGACTCCCAGGGGAGGGTACTGAAGCTTTCTTT,.,many,TRBV9,TRBJ1-1
CSALPPGDLTYEQYF,TGCAGTGCCCTGCCCCCAGGGGACCTCACCTACGAGCAGTACTTC,.,.,TRBV20-1,TRBJ2-7
CASSTHGGVNQETQYF,TGCGCCAGCAGCACCCACGGGGGCGTCAACCAAGAGACCCAGTACTTC,.,.,TRBV5-1,TRBJ2-5
CAWSEGTGPGSEQYF,TGTGCCTGGAGCGAAGGGACAGGCCCGGGCAGCGAGCAGTACTTC,TRBD1,many,TRBV30,TRBJ2-7
CAISEGEREPYEQYF,TGTGCCATCAGTGAAGGGGAGCGGGAGCCCTACGAGCAGTACTTC,TRBD2,once,TRBV10-3,TRBJ2-7
CASRKTVNTEAFF,TGTGCCAGCAGGAAGACGGTGAACACTGAAGCTTTCTTT,.,many,TRBV27,TRBJ1-1
CASSQDGIGGRQPQHF,TGCGCCAGCAGCCAAGATGGGATAGGGGGCAGACAGCCCCAGCATTTT,TRBD1,few,TRBV4-1,TRBJ1-5
CATKAEGKTQYF,TGTGCCACTAAAGCGGAGGGGAAGACCCAGTACTTC,.,.,TRBV24-1,TRBJ2-5